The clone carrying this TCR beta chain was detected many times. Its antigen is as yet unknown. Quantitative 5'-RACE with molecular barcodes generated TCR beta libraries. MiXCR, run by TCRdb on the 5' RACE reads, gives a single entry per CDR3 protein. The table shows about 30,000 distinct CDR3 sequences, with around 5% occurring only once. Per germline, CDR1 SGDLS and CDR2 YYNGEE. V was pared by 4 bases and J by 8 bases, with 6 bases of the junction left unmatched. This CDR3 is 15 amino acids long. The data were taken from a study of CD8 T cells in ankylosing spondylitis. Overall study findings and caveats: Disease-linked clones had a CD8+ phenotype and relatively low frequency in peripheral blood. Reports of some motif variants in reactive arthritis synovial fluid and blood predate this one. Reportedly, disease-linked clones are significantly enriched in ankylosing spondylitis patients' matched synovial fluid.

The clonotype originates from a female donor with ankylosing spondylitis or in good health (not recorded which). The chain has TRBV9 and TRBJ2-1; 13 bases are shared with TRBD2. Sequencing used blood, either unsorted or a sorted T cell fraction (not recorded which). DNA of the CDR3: TGTGCCAGCAGCCCTAGACTAGCGGGAGGTGATGAGCAGTTCTTC. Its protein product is CASSPRLAGGDEQFF.